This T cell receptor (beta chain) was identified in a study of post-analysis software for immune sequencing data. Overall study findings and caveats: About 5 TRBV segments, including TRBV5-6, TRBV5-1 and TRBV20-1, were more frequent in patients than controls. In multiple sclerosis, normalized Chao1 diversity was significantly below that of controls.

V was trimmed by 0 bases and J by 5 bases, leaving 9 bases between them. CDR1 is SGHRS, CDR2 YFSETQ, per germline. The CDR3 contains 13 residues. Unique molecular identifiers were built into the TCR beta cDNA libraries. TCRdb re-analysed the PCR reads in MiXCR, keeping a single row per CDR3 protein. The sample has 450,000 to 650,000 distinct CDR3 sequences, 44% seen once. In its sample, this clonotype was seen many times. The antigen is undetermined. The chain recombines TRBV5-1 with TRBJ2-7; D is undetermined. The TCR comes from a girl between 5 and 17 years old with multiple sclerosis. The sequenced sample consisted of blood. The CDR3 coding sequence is TGCGCCAGCAGCTTGGTTGGGGTTAACGAGCAGTACTTC. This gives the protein CASSLVGVNEQYF.